Detailed here is one TCR beta chain. What it binds is not known. The entry originates in a study of CD8 T cells in Susac syndrome. Broader study findings: An acknowledgment was made by the study that its TCR sequencing and HLA analysis involved relatively few individuals.

This CDR3 spans 13 amino acids. Looked up from germline, CDR1 is MGHDK and CDR2 is SYGVNS. V was clipped by 9 bases and J by 5 bases; unmatched bases: 5. TCR beta was sequenced from blood CD8+ and CD4+ T cells. Included as multiple sclerosis controls were treatment-naive patients who had stable or active relapsing-remitting disease. Random-hexamer reverse transcription was applied to roughly 0.5 to 1 ug RNA. Across 54 Vbeta and 13 Jbeta, immunoSEQ multiplex PCR amplified TCR beta CDR3. TCRdb itself ran the immunoSEQ multiplex PCR reads through MiXCR, one entry per CDR3 protein. The repertoire consists of more than 250,000 distinct CDR3 sequences, with about 90% occurring once and the leading ten covering more than 0.06%.

Sequencing input: CD4+ T cells from PBMCs. The source is a human donor with multiple sclerosis. The chain employs TRBV25-1 and TRBJ2-3; 10 bases fit TRBD2. In DNA, the CDR3 is TGTGCCAGTACAGCGGGGGGGCAAGATACGCAGTATTTT. Its protein product is CASTAGGQDTQYF.